These 23 T cell receptor beta chains came from one sample sequenced in a study of vaccination effects on CD4 cells after COVID-19. Libraries were prepared by immunoSEQ multiplex PCR; TCRdb keeps only in-frame clonotypes and omits some of them. In the table there are approximately 16,000 clones, approximately 70% of which are singletons. Their target antigens are unknown. After expansion with viral peptide pools in the ViraFEST assay, antigen-specific CD4+ T cells were sequenced. Isolating CD4+ T cells followed around nine days of culture. Participants were vaccinated with two doses of either the BNT162b2 or mRNA-1273 vaccine. The sample here was CD4+ T cells from PBMCs cultured with SARS-CoV-2 spike peptides, taken after COVID-19 vaccination. The receptors come from a human donor who received a COVID-19 vaccine.

The CDR3 region is CASRQGTGELFF. The DNA of the CDR3 is TGTGCCAGTCGACAGGGCACCGGGGAGCTGTTTTTT. J is TRBJ2-2 and V is TRBV6-6; TRBD1 matches 7 bases. Germline CDR1 reads MNHNY; CDR2 reads SVGAGI (reference sequence). The V gene end was trimmed by 9 bases and the J gene end by 4 bases; junction bases not matched to a gene: 2. This CDR3 comprises 12 residues.

The chain uses TRBV12-3 or TRBV12-4 and TRBJ2-7; D perhaps matches TRBD1 (5 bases). This CDR3 has 13 amino acids. Between the trimmed V and J ends, which lost 6 bases and 0 bases, there was a span of 9 bases. CDR3 nucleotide sequence: TGTGCCAGCAGCCCAACAGGCTCCTACGAGCAGTACTTC. Encoded protein: CASSPTGSYEQYF.

This chain's CDR3 is CASSFDLWGGTEAFF. CDR3 DNA: TGCGCCAGCAGCTTCGATCTTTGGGGGGGCACTGAAGCTTTCTTT. The V call is TRBV5-1, the J call TRBJ1-1; a weak D match, TRBD1 (5 bases). There are 15 residues in the CDR3. Germline V gene sequence: CDR1 SGHRS, CDR2 YFSETQ. V gave up 2 bases and J gave up 4 bases, with 15 bases separating them.

A single count supports this clone. The chain carries TRBV9 and TRBJ2-3; D is uncertain. V gave up 5 bases and J gave up 5 bases, with 6 bases separating them. The CDR3 loop spans 11 amino acids. From germline, CDR1 is SGDLS and CDR2 YYNGEE. CDR3 bases: TGTGCCAGCAGTAGAGGAGATACGCAGTATTTT. Protein sequence: CASSRGDTQYF.

This clone was seen a handful of times. The CDR3 DNA sequence: TGTGCCAGCAGCCGAACACAGGACTACGAGCAGTACTTC. As protein: CASSRTQDYEQYF. This chain uses TRBV3-1 (or the pseudogene TRBV3-2) with TRBJ2-7, with a tentative D call TRBD1 (5 bases). CDR1 is LGHDT, CDR2 YNNKEL, per germline (reference sequence). V lost 4 bases, J lost 3 bases, and 10 bases lay in between. There are 13 residues in the CDR3.

The chain combines TRBV19 with TRBJ2-2, with 7 bases aligning to TRBD2. The V and J ends lost 4 bases and 0 bases, in that order; junction bases with no gene match: 5. CDR3 length: 16 residues. CDR1 is LNHDA and CDR2 is SQIVND in the germline V gene (reference sequence). In nucleotides, the CDR3 is TGTGCCAGTAGTACCCTAGCGGCCCCGAACACCGGGGAGCTGTTTTTT. It translates to CASSTLAAPNTGELFF.

This clone was counted at least ten times. The V call is TRBV19, the J call TRBJ1-1; D is unresolved. CDR3 length equals 13 residues. Germline V gene sequence: CDR1 LNHDA, CDR2 SQIVND (reference sequence). Trimming removed 7 bases from V and 0 bases from J, with 9 bases in between. The CDR3 bases are TGTGCCAGTACCATGTATGTGAACACTGAAGCTTTCTTT. The encoded protein is CASTMYVNTEAFF.

In its sample, this clone was seen once. The V call is TRBV5-6, the J call TRBJ2-7; a weak D match, TRBD1 (6 bases). Germline V lookup: CDR1 SGHDT, CDR2 YYEEEE. V lost 4 bases and J 1 base, leaving 9 bases between the germline ends. The CDR3 length is 13 residues. The chain's CDR3 is CASSPGQSYEQYF. Written as DNA, the CDR3 is TGTGCCAGCAGCCCGGGACAATCCTACGAGCAGTACTTC.

This sequence joins TRBV5-8 and TRBJ2-1; D gene unclear. Deletions cut 2 bases from V and 12 bases from J, with 12 bases between. CDR1 is SGHTS and CDR2 is YDEGEE in the germline V gene. CDR3 size: 12 residues. The CDR3 nucleotides are TGTGCCAGCAGCTTCCAGACCCAAGGGCAGTTCTTC. As protein: CASSFQTQGQFF.

J is TRBJ2-5 and V is TRBV3-1 (or the pseudogene TRBV3-2), with a weak D call TRBD1 (6 bases). The CDR3 length is 16 residues. The germline CDR1 and CDR2 sequences are LGHDT and YNNKEL (reference sequence). V was clipped by 1 base and J by 1 base, with 13 bases between them. CDR3 residues: CASSQVGHPLQETQYF. The CDR3, as DNA: TGTGCCAGCAGCCAAGTGGGACACCCGCTCCAAGAGACCCAGTACTTC.

This clone has only one observation. The V and J genes are TRBV7-2 and TRBJ2-7, with D possibly being TRBD1 (5 bases). Germline CDR1 SGHTA, CDR2 FQGNSA. Trimming took 0 bases from V and 1 from J, leaving 7 bases between them. The CDR3 consists of 14 residues. CDR3 in DNA: TGTGCCAGCAGCTTAGCGGACAAGTCCTACGAGCAGTACTTC. This codes for CASSLADKSYEQYF. The variable domain in full, completed from reference TRBV7-2 and TRBJ2-7, reads GAGVSQSPSNKVTEKGKDVELRCDPISGHTALYWYRQSLGQGLEFLIYFQGNSAPDKSGLPSDRFSAERTGGSVSTLTIQRTQQEDSAVYLCASSLADKSYEQYFGPGTRLTVT.

This clone was seen a handful of times. V and J are TRBV30 and TRBJ1-5, with D perhaps TRBD1 (5 bases). The V end was cut by 2 bases, the J end by 1 base, with 15 bases between. The CDR3 totals 16 residues. Germline V lookup: CDR1 GTSNPN, CDR2 SVGIG (reference sequence). The CDR3, as DNA: TGTGCCTGGAGTTTGGCGGGGCCCGTAAGCAATCAGCCCCAGCATTTT. Its translation is CAWSLAGPVSNQPQHF.

This chain uses TRBV4-3 with TRBJ2-6, with TRBD1 matching over 10 bases. The length of the CDR3 is 17 residues. V trimming: 1 base; J trimming: 4 bases; junction bases outside the gene matches: 4. The V gene's germline CDR1 is LGHNA and CDR2 YSLEER. DNA for the CDR3: TGCGCCAGCAGCCAAGGCGACAGGGGGCGCGGGGCCAACGTCCTGACTTTC. Protein sequence: CASSQGDRGRGANVLTF.

This sequence joins TRBV7-3 and TRBJ2-2; 7 bases are shared with TRBD1. CDR1 and CDR2 (germline): SGHTA, FQGTGA. With 5 bases clipped from V and 0 bases from J, the junction kept 0 bases outside the gene matches. CDR3 size: 14 residues. CDR3 protein: CASSGTANTGELFF. Written as DNA, the CDR3 is TGTGCCAGCAGCGGGACAGCGAACACCGGGGAGCTGTTTTTT.

This rearrangement joins TRBV29-1 to TRBJ2-5; the D call may be TRBD1 or TRBD2 (5 bases each). The V gene's germline CDR1 is SQVTM and CDR2 ANQGSEA. This CDR3 region has 11 residues. V dropped 4 bases and J dropped 4 bases, with 7 bases sitting between them. This CDR3 is CSVVGAETQYF. CDR3 bases: TGCAGCGTTGTCGGGGCAGAGACCCAGTACTTC.

This chain joins TRBV6-5 and TRBJ2-7; 7 bases are shared with TRBD1. The trim removed 6 bases at V and 1 base at J, leaving 3 bases unmatched. The CDR3 is made up of 13 amino acids. The germline CDR1 and CDR2 sequences are MNHEY and SVGAGI. The CDR3 reads CASRNRGSYEQYF. CDR3 bases: TGTGCCAGCAGGAACAGGGGTTCCTACGAGCAGTACTTC.

This rearrangement joins TRBV5-1 to TRBJ2-5; the D is unclear. This CDR3 region has 13 residues. The ends were cut back, 0 bases at V and 9 bases at J, with 12 bases in the middle. Germline V gene sequence: CDR1 SGHRS, CDR2 YFSETQ. For the CDR3, the DNA is TGCGCCAGCAGCTTGGGCTCAGCCAGGCCCCAGTACTTC. This translates into CASSLGSARPQYF. The full variable domain, its missing parts supplied by reference TRBV5-1 and TRBJ2-5, is KAGVTQTPRYLIKTRGQQVTLSCSPISGHRSVSWYQQTPGQGLQFLFEYFSETQRNKGNFPGRFSGRQFSNSRSEMNVSTLELGDSALYLCASSLGSARPQYFGPGTRLLVL.

The chain carries TRBV10-3 and TRBJ2-2, with 8 bases fitting TRBD2. Trimming at V came to 7 bases and at J to 4 bases, leaving 5 bases not matched to a gene. CDR1 is ENHRY and CDR2 is SYGVKD in the germline V gene. This CDR3 has 14 residues. CDR3 loop: CAITGRGATGELFF. Here the CDR3 DNA reads TGTGCCATCACGGGGCGGGGGGCCACCGGGGAGCTGTTTTTT.

J is TRBJ2-3 and V is TRBV10-3; TRBD1 agrees at 7 bases. CDR3 length: 14 residues. The V segment lost 5 bases and the J segment 3 bases; nucleotides outside the gene matches: 5. Germline-derived CDR1 and CDR2 are ENHRY and SYGVKD. This CDR3 reads CAISRQGTTDTQYF. In DNA, the CDR3 is TGTGCCATCAGTCGACAGGGTACTACAGATACGCAGTATTTT.

The chain is built from TRBV3-1 (or the pseudogene TRBV3-2) and TRBJ2-5; 10 nucleotides line up with TRBD2. The CDR3 spans 12 residues. The junction had 0 bases not matched to a gene; V was cut back by 2 bases and J by 9 bases. Germline CDR1 LGHDT, CDR2 YNNKEL (reference sequence). CDR3 loop: CASSQLAGAQYF. The CDR3, as DNA: TGTGCCAGCAGCCAACTAGCGGGAGCCCAGTACTTC.

V is TRBV28 and J is TRBJ1-1; the D gene is possibly TRBD1 (6 bases). The germline gives CDR1 MDHEN, CDR2 SYDVKM. V lost 8 bases and J lost 5, with 9 bases in between. The CDR3 totals 11 residues. CDR3: CASEGQTEAFF. CDR3 sequence (DNA): TGTGCCAGCGAGGGACAAACTGAAGCTTTCTTT. The full variable domain, rest sourced from reference TRBV28 and TRBJ1-1, is DVKVTQSSRYLVKRTGEKVFLECVQDMDHENMFWYRQDPGLGLRLIYFSYDVKMKEKGDIPEGYSVSREKKERFSLILESASTNQTSMYLCASEGQTEAFFGQGTRLTVV.

The J gene is TRBJ1-1, the V gene TRBV5-1; D is perhaps TRBD1 (5 bases). This CDR3 spans 14 amino acids. Germline CDR1 and CDR2: SGHRS and YFSETQ. Between the trimmed V and J ends, which lost 2 bases and 3 bases, there was a span of 11 bases. CDR3 nucleotides: TGCGCCAGCAGCTTACAGGCGCGGGACACTGAAGCTTTCTTT. It encodes CASSLQARDTEAFF.

This chain uses TRBV28 with TRBJ2-7; D is perhaps TRBD1 (6 bases). The V end was cut by 7 bases, the J end by 4 bases, with 17 bases between. The CDR3 covers 14 residues. Germline CDR1 reads MDHEN; CDR2 reads SYDVKM. CDR3 region: CASIPAGDRYEQYF. The CDR3 bases are TGTGCCAGCATTCCGGCAGGGGATCGGTACGAGCAGTACTTC.